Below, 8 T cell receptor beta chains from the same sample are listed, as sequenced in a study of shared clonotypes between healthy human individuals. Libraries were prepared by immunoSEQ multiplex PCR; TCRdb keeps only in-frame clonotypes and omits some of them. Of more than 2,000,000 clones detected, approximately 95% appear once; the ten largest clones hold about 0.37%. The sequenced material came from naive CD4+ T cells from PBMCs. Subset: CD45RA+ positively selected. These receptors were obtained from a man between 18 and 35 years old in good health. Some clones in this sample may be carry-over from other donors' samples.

The CDR3 is CSPSGGETQYF. Written as DNA, the CDR3 is TGCAGCCCCTCTGGAGGGGAGACCCAGTACTTC. This rearrangement joins TRBV20-1 to TRBJ2-5; TRBD2 is a possible D gene (6 bases). Germline CDR1 DFQATT, CDR2 SNEGSKA (reference sequence). CDR3 length: 11 amino acids.

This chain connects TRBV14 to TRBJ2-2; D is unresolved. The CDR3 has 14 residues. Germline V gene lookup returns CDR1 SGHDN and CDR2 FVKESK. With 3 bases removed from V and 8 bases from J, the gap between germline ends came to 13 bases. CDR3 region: CASSQNRRLGELFF. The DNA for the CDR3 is TGTGCCAGCAGCCAGAATCGTCGCCTAGGGGAGCTGTTTTTT. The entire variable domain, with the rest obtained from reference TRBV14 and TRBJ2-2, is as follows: EAGVTQFPSHSVIEKGQTVTLRCDPISGHDNLYWYRRVMGKEIKFLLHFVKESKQDESGMPNNRFLAERTGGTYSTLKVQPAELEDSGVYFCASSQNRRLGELFFGEGSRLTVL.

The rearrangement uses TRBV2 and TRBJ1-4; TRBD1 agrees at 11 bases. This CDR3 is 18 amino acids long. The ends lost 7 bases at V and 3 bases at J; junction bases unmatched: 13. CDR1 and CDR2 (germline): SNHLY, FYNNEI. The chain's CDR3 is CASTSWTGGVGANEKLFF. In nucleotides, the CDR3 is TGTGCCAGCACGTCGTGGACAGGGGGCGTTGGAGCTAATGAAAAACTGTTTTTT.

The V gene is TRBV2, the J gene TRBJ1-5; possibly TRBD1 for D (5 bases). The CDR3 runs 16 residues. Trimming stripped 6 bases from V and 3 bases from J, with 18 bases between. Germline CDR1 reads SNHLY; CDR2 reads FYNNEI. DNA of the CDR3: TGTGCCAGCAGCTCGGTCCGGGGGGTTACCAATCAGCCCCAGCATTTT. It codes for CASSSVRGVTNQPQHF.

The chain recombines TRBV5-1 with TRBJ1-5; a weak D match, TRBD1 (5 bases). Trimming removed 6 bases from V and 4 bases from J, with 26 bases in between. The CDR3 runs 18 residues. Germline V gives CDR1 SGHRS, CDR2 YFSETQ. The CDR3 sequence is CASTTAGGVLGKNQPQHF. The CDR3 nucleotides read TGCGCCAGCACCACTGCGGGGGGTGTTCTAGGGAAGAATCAGCCCCAGCATTTT.

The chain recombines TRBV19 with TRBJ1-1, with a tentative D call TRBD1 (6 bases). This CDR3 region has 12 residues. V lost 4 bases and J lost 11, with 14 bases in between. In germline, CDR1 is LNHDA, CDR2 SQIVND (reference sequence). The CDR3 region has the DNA TGTGCCAGTAGTACCAGAGACAGGTACGCTTTCTTT. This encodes CASSTRDRYAFF.

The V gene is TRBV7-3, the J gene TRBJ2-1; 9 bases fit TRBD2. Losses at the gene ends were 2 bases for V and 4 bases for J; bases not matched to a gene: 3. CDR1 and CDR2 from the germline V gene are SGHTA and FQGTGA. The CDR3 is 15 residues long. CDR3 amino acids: CASSLVAGVYNEQFF. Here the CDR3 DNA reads TGTGCCAGCAGCTTAGTAGCGGGGGTTTACAATGAGCAGTTCTTC.

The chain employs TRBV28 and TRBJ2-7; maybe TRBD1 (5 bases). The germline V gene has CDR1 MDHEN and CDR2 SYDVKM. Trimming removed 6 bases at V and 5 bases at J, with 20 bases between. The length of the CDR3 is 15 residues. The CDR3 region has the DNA TGTGCCAGCAGACCTCCAGGGATGAAGGTGGACGAGCAGTACTTC. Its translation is CASRPPGMKVDEQYF.